Detailed here is one T cell receptor beta chain. Its antigen is unknown. Base qualities are missing; no much larger clone stands one base away. This sample was included in a study of OX40 agonist ivuxolimab in advanced cancers. With respect to the entire study: Ivuxolimab, which targeted the costimulatory receptor OX40 (CD134), was an agonistic, fully human IgG2 monoclonal antibody. Peripheral TCRbeta sequencing aimed to test whether ivuxolimab altered TCR sequence diversity and caused clonal T-cell expansion. Intravenous ivuxolimab was administered to patients every 2 weeks at six dose levels: 0.01, 0.1, 0.3, 1.5, 3 and 10 mg/kg. Prior anti-PD-1, anti-PD-L1 or anti-CTLA-4 therapy was permitted, and about two fifths of dose-escalation patients had received checkpoint inhibitors. Of the roughly 54 patients in dose escalation, 19 had hepatocellular carcinoma, about 15 had melanoma, 9 had renal cell carcinoma and 9 had head and neck cancer. Partial responses occurred in three dose-escalation patients, of whom one had hepatocellular carcinoma and two had cutaneous melanoma. A male proportion of around 81% and a mean age of about 60 years, ranging from about 20 to 79, were recorded for the dose-escalation cohort. The paper reports the monotherapy dose-escalation portion (N of about 54 patients) of the phase I ivuxolimab trial. Here is what the overall study found, with its caveats: On average, CD8+ T cells showed more expanded clones than CD4+ T cells after ivuxolimab. At doses from 0.1 to 3.0 mg/kg, clonal expansion was seen in both CD4+ and CD8+ blood T cells between baseline and week 6. The antigen specificity of the clonally expanded peripheral T cells was not determined. Partial responders in the 0.1-3.0 mg/kg groups had among the lowest normalized peripheral clonal expansion, especially among CD8+ T cells. Low levels of normalized T-cell clonal expansion were also seen in some nonresponding patients.

Patients with a history of autoimmune disease or receiving systemic immunosuppression were excluded from the trial. Peripheral blood for TCR sequencing was collected from all dose cohorts at baseline, on cycle 4 day 1, and on cycle 7 day 1. The samples were drawn from a first-in-human, open-label, multicenter phase I dose-escalation trial of ivuxolimab. The trial enrolled adults with locally advanced or metastatic head and neck squamous cell, hepatocellular, melanoma or renal cell carcinoma. Before TCR sequencing, CD4+ T cells and CD8+ T cells were sorted from peripheral blood as separate populations. V is reduced by 1 base and J by 7 bases, leaving a spacing of 16 bases between them. CDR3 length: 15 amino acids, cysteine to phenylalanine. The read is trimmed to its CDR3 DNA, 45 bases read in frame from base 1. CDR1 and CDR2 (MNHNS, SASEGT) derive from the germline V gene. To sequence the TCRbeta CDR3 region, genomic DNA was isolated from the sorted cells. TCRbeta CDR3 regions were sequenced using the immunoSEQ Assay. Not all clones reach the TCRdb copy of this immuneACCESS table, which keeps in-frame sequences only. Checked studies attribute under half of the gap to unresolved V genes and leave the rest unexplained. The sample includes fewer than 70,000 clones, with 87% observed a single time. The ten most abundant clones make up less than 3.5% of the sample.

The rearranged segments are TRBV6-1 and TRBJ1-2; no D segment can be confidently identified. This sequence originates from an adult with an advanced solid tumor such as melanoma, head and neck, liver or kidney cancer. Sequencing was performed on CD4+ or CD8+ T cells sorted from blood, taken in a trial of the OX40 agonist ivuxolimab. The DNA sequence is as follows: TGTGCCAGCAGTGAAGGATGGCAAACTCGGGCTGGCTACACCTTC. Translated, it reads CASSEGWQTRAGYTF.